This is a list of T cell receptor beta chains from one sample in a study of shared clonotypes between healthy human individuals. Clones were read by immunoSEQ multiplex PCR, and TCRdb kept only the in-frame ones, dropping some. The sample lists millions of clones, 90% to 95% occurring once. Sequenced input: naive CD4+ T cells sorted from blood. The receptors come from a man in his late teens or twenties in good health. The CDR3 runs from the conserved cysteine through the conserved F or W. The D gene is left open where the match is weak. The size of a clone is reported for some rows only, either as once, few or many, or as a class for expanded clones.

v_gene	d_gene	j_gene	abundance	CDR3nt	CDR3aa
TRBV2	TRBD2	TRBJ2-5	.	TGTGCCAGCAGTGATTTGAGGCTAGCGGGGACCCAAGAGACCCAGTACTTC	CASSDLRLAGTQETQYF
TRBV18	.	TRBJ2-7	.	TGTGCCAGCTCACCAGGGGTATTATTCTCCTACGAGCAGTACTTC	CASSPGVLFSYEQYF
TRBV5-1	TRBD1	TRBJ2-6	.	TGCGCCAGCAGTAGCGGACAGGGTGGGGCCAACGTCCTGACTTTC	CASSSGQGGANVLTF
TRBV7-9	.	TRBJ1-1	.	TGTGCCAGCAGCTTAATGGAGACTGAAGCTTTCTTT	CASSLMETEAFF
TRBV10-3	.	TRBJ1-1	.	TGTGCCATCAGTGAAGGTAGCACTGAAGCTTTCTTT	CAISEGSTEAFF
TRBV7-2	TRBD1	TRBJ2-5	.	TGTGCCAGCAGCGACCGGGACAGGGGGATAGAGACCCAGTACTTC	CASSDRDRGIETQYF
TRBV5-1	.	TRBJ1-6	.	TGCGCCAGCAGCTTCACAGCCGACCGGAATAATTCACCCCTCCACTTT	CASSFTADRNNSPLHF
TRBV11-2	TRBD2	TRBJ2-5	.	TGTGCCAGCAGCTTAGATCGGGGGGTTGGAGAGACCCAGTACTTC	CASSLDRGVGETQYF
TRBV9	TRBD1	TRBJ2-7	once	TGTGCCAGCAGCGTAGGGGGGACAGGCATGACCTACGAGCAGTACTTC	CASSVGGTGMTYEQYF
TRBV5-4	TRBD1	TRBJ2-3	.	TGTGCCAGCAGCGTAGGGCAAGTGGACAGGGGGCAGAGAGATACGCAGTATTTT	CASSVGQVDRGQRDTQYF
TRBV6-1	.	TRBJ1-3	.	TGTGCCAGCAGTGAACCGGCAGGGAGTGGAAACACCATATATTTT	CASSEPAGSGNTIYF
TRBV27	TRBD1	TRBJ1-2	.	TGTGCCAGCAGTCCACAGGGGGCGAATAGCTATGGCTACACCTTC	CASSPQGANSYGYTF
TRBV19	.	TRBJ1-5	.	TGTGCCAGTAGACCACGTAATAGCAATCAGCCCCAGCATTTT	CASRPRNSNQPQHF
TRBV7-9	.	TRBJ1-1	.	TGTGCCAGCAGCTTAGAAGTGCGCACTGAAGCTTTCTTT	CASSLEVRTEAFF
TRBV7-9	TRBD2	TRBJ2-3	.	TGTGCCGGACAAGCGGGGAACACAGATACGCAGTATTTT	CAGQAGNTDTQYF
TRBV6-5	TRBD1	TRBJ2-1	once	TGTGCCAGCAGTTACTCGTACCAGGGGGCGCGGAATGAGCAGTTCTTC	CASSYSYQGARNEQFF
TRBV2	.	TRBJ2-6	.	TGTGCCAGCAGTGAACGCGAGCTTTCTGGGGCCAACGTCCTGACTTTC	CASSERELSGANVLTF
TRBV15	.	TRBJ1-5	.	TGTGCCACCAGCAGAGAGACTTCCGGCCTGGGGCAGCCCCAGCATTTT	CATSRETSGLGQPQHF
TRBV5-1	.	TRBJ1-1	.	TGCGCCAGCAGCTTGGGCGGCATTGAAGCTTTCTTT	CASSLGGIEAFF
TRBV4-3	TRBD2	TRBJ2-3	.	TGCGCCAGCAGCCAAGATGCGGGAGCTAGGACAGATACGCAGTATTTT	CASSQDAGARTDTQYF
TRBV5-1	.	TRBJ2-2	.	TGCGCCAGCAGCTTTTCCGGGATTTACACCGGGGAGCTGTTTTTT	CASSFSGIYTGELFF
TRBV6-1	.	TRBJ2-7	once	TGTGCCAGCAGTGAAGAGGTTTCCTACGAGCAGTACTTC	CASSEEVSYEQYF
TRBV5-1	.	TRBJ1-6	.	TGCGCCAGCAGTGAGGGTAATGGTTATTCACCCCTCCACTTT	CASSEGNGYSPLHF
TRBV5-1	TRBD2	TRBJ2-1	.	TGCGCCAGCAGCGTTGGGACTAGCTACAATGAGCAGTTCTTC	CASSVGTSYNEQFF
TRBV6-1	TRBD1	TRBJ1-5	.	TGTGCCAGCAGTTTGGGACAGGGGATATATCAGCCCCAGCATTTT	CASSLGQGIYQPQHF
TRBV6-1	TRBD1	TRBJ2-5	.	TGTGCCAGCAGTGAATCCGACAGGGGATGGGGAGAGACCCAGTACTTC	CASSESDRGWGETQYF
TRBV2	TRBD1	TRBJ2-3	.	TGTGCCAGCAGTGGACAGGGTACAGATACGCAGTATTTT	CASSGQGTDTQYF
TRBV19	.	TRBJ2-3	once	TGTGCCAGTAGTATAGGGGCTAGTACTAGCACAGATACGCAGTATTTT	CASSIGASTSTDTQYF
TRBV19	TRBD1	TRBJ2-2	.	TGTGCCAGTAGTATAGGATCCCGGACAGGGTACACCGGGGAGCTGTTTTTT	CASSIGSRTGYTGELFF
TRBV6-1	.	TRBJ2-2	.	TGTGCCAGCAGTGACAGGATTTCGAACACCGGGGAGCTGTTTTTT	CASSDRISNTGELFF
TRBV30	TRBD1	TRBJ1-1	once	TGTGCCTGGAGTACAGGGGGCAGGATCACTGAAGCTTTCTTT	CAWSTGGRITEAFF
TRBV9	.	TRBJ2-3	.	TGTGCCAGCAGCGCGGGACGCGGCGGAAGCACAGATACGCAGTATTTT	CASSAGRGGSTDTQYF
TRBV30	.	TRBJ1-5	.	TGTGCCTGGAGTGTCGACAGCTTTAAGGGTCAGCCCCAGCATTTT	CAWSVDSFKGQPQHF
TRBV18	.	TRBJ2-1	.	TGTGCCAGCTCACCAGGTAACCAATACAATGAGCAGTTCTTC	CASSPGNQYNEQFF
TRBV19	.	TRBJ2-1	.	TGTGCCAGTAACCACAGATCCTCCTACAATGAGCAGTTCTTC	CASNHRSSYNEQFF
TRBV10-1	.	TRBJ2-2	.	TGCGCCAGCAGCGGCTCTGCCGGGGAGCTGTTTTTT	CASSGSAGELFF
TRBV27	TRBD1	TRBJ1-5	.	TGTGCCAGCAGTCCAGACAGGGGGAGTCAGCCCCAGCATTTT	CASSPDRGSQPQHF
TRBV6-5	.	TRBJ1-5	.	TGTGCCAGCAGTCGGGGATTCGGCCAGCCCCAGCATTTT	CASSRGFGQPQHF
TRBV30	.	TRBJ1-5	.	TGTGCCTGGAGGGACAAAAGAGGCAATCAGCCCCAGCATTTT	CAWRDKRGNQPQHF
TRBV2	.	TRBJ2-1	once	TGTGCCAGCAAATCCGACCGATACAATGAGCAGTTCTTC	CASKSDRYNEQFF
TRBV18	TRBD2	TRBJ2-7	.	TGTGCCAGCTCACCGGGCGGGGGGGACTCCTACGAGCAGTACTTC	CASSPGGGDSYEQYF
TRBV5-1	.	TRBJ1-1	.	TGCGCCAGCAGCAGATTCGGGACGAGCACTGAAGCTTTCTTT	CASSRFGTSTEAFF
TRBV5-1	.	TRBJ1-1	.	TGCGCCAGCAGACAGGGGAACACTGAAGCTTTCTTT	CASRQGNTEAFF
TRBV2	.	TRBJ1-4	.	TGTGCCAGCACCGGACAGCCAACTAATGAAAAACTGTTTTTT	CASTGQPTNEKLFF
TRBV5-1	TRBD1	TRBJ2-2	once	TGCGCCAGCAGCAGGGACAGTTGGACCGGGGAGCTGTTTTTT	CASSRDSWTGELFF
TRBV30	TRBD1	TRBJ2-7	.	TGTGCCTGGAGTGTATGGGACAGCTCCTACGAGCAGTACTTC	CAWSVWDSSYEQYF
TRBV10-3	.	TRBJ1-6	.	TGTGCCATCAGTGAGTCGACGGTCTATAATTCACCCCTCCACTTT	CAISESTVYNSPLHF